This record covers a single T cell receptor beta chain. TCRdb's table, derived via immunoSEQ multiplex PCR, lists solely in-frame clones and lacks some. The profile shows roughly 260,000 clones, 75% to 90% of them singletons. Germline lookup yields CDR1 MGHRA and CDR2 YSYEKL. V was trimmed by 3 bases and J by 8 bases, leaving 16 bases between them. The CDR3 is made up of 14 amino acids. The data were obtained in a study of blood T cell repertoires in COVID-19. Turning to the study itself: T cells, B-cell-depleted T cells, or PBMCs provided the cDNA or gDNA that served as material.

The origin of this receptor is a woman aged 45-65 years who had recovered from COVID-19. The sequenced sample consisted of PBMCs or T cells enriched from blood (not recorded which). The chain recombines TRBV4-1 with TRBJ1-2; D may be TRBD1 (6 bases). The CDR3 DNA sequence: TGCGCCAGCAGCCAGGTACGCGGGGGGCCCGGCTACACCTTC. It yields the protein CASSQVRGGPGYTF.